This is a list of T cell receptor beta chains from one sample in a study of Graves' ophthalmopathy and Graves' hyperthyroidism. TCRdb redid the calling of the multiplex PCR reads with MiXCR, one entry per CDR3 protein. The sample shows 500,000 to 700,000 distinct CDR3 sequences, under 40% of them seen only once. Sequenced: peripheral blood or thyroid tissue (not recorded which). The receptors shown here come from an adult man with Graves' hyperthyroidism. The CDR3 runs from the conserved cysteine through the conserved F or W. Fields, in order: CDR3 protein, CDR3 DNA, D gene, V gene, J gene, clone size. The D gene is left open where the match is weak. Not all rows give a size; the values are once, few, many and, for expanded clones, a class.

CDR3: CASSLDRGSGNTIYF; DNA: TGTGCCAGCAGCTTGGACAGGGGCTCTGGAAACACCATATATTTT; D: TRBD1; V: TRBV6-5; J: TRBJ1-3; size: many
CDR3: CASTLGVPGELFF; DNA: TGTGCTAGCACTTTAGGTGTTCCCGGGGAGCTGTTTTTT; D: .; V: TRBV7-7; J: TRBJ2-2; size: .
CDR3: CASSLVLEAGELFF; DNA: TGTGCCAGCAGCTTAGTTCTAGAAGCCGGGGAGCTGTTTTTT; D: .; V: TRBV7-8; J: TRBJ2-2; size: many
CDR3: CSVGGTSGGNEQYF; DNA: TGCAGCGTTGGAGGGACTAGCGGGGGCAATGAGCAGTACTTC; D: TRBD2; V: TRBV29-1; J: TRBJ2-7; size: once
CDR3: CASSTGGSSYEQYF; DNA: TGTGCCAGCTCAACAGGGGGGTCGTCCTACGAGCAGTACTTC; D: TRBD1; V: TRBV12-3/TRBV12-4; J: TRBJ2-7; size: many
CDR3: CASSLSGQNNEQFF; DNA: TGTGCCAGCAGCTTAAGCGGACAGAACAATGAGCAGTTCTTC; D: .; V: TRBV7-3; J: TRBJ2-1; size: .
CDR3: CASSFQLPGADYEQYF; DNA: TGTGCCAGCAGCTTTCAACTCCCGGGGGCAGACTACGAGCAGTACTTC; D: .; V: TRBV5-6; J: TRBJ2-7; size: few
CDR3: CASSQAGVKLFF; DNA: TGTGCCAGCAGCCAAGCGGGGGTAAAACTGTTTTTT; D: .; V: TRBV14; J: TRBJ1-4; size: few
CDR3: CSAPTSGEETQYF; DNA: TGCAGTGCCCCAACTAGCGGAGAAGAGACCCAGTACTTC; D: TRBD2; V: TRBV20-1; J: TRBJ2-5; size: many
CDR3: CASSDRYSNQPQHF; DNA: TGTGCCAGCAGTGACCGGTATAGCAATCAGCCCCAGCATTTT; D: .; V: TRBV2; J: TRBJ1-5; size: many
CDR3: CAISESQGIENQPQHF; DNA: TGTGCCATCAGTGAATCCCAGGGGATCGAGAATCAGCCCCAGCATTTT; D: .; V: TRBV10-3; J: TRBJ1-5; size: .
CDR3: CASSDRGLQPQHF; DNA: TGTGCCAGCTCGGACAGGGGGCTTCAGCCCCAGCATTTT; D: TRBD1; V: TRBV2; J: TRBJ1-5; size: many
CDR3: CASSIGAYSGQPQHF; DNA: TGTGCCAGTAGTATTGGGGCTTATTCAGGTCAGCCCCAGCATTTT; D: .; V: TRBV19; J: TRBJ1-5; size: few
CDR3: CASNLRGATEAFF; DNA: TGTGCCAGCAATCTAAGAGGGGCAACTGAAGCTTTCTTT; D: .; V: TRBV13; J: TRBJ1-1; size: many
CDR3: CATSRDRDHFLHF; DNA: TGTGCCACGTCCCGGGACAGGGATCATTTCCTCCACTTT; D: TRBD1; V: TRBV24-1; J: TRBJ1-6; size: .
CDR3: CASSLKGSTEAFF; DNA: TGTGCCAGCAGCTTAAAGGGGAGCACTGAAGCTTTCTTT; D: .; V: TRBV7-9; J: TRBJ1-1; size: many
CDR3: CASSVVTQGYEQYF; DNA: TGTGCCAGCAGCGTTGTTACGCAGGGCTACGAGCAGTACTTC; D: .; V: TRBV11-2; J: TRBJ2-7; size: .
CDR3: CATSSRGQKETQYF; DNA: TGTGCCACCAGCAGCCGGGGACAGAAAGAGACCCAGTACTTC; D: TRBD1; V: TRBV15; J: TRBJ2-5; size: .
CDR3: CSASRTADQPQHF; DNA: TGCAGTGCTAGTCGGACAGCAGATCAGCCCCAGCATTTT; D: .; V: TRBV20-1; J: TRBJ1-5; size: many
CDR3: CASSLAVGSETQYF; DNA: TGCGCCAGCAGCTTGGCTGTCGGGTCAGAGACCCAGTACTTC; D: .; V: TRBV5-1; J: TRBJ2-5; size: .
CDR3: CAISADAETQYF; DNA: TGTGCCATCAGTGCTGACGCAGAGACCCAGTACTTC; D: .; V: TRBV10-3; J: TRBJ2-5; size: few
CDR3: CASSLVGGTLLVEQYF; DNA: TGTGCCAGCAGCTTAGTGGGGGGGACCCTACTAGTCGAGCAGTACTTC; D: TRBD2; V: TRBV7-2; J: TRBJ2-7; size: .
CDR3: CVSSSTPLRNTEAFF; DNA: TGTGTCAGCAGCTCGACTCCCCTCCGGAACACTGAAGCTTTCTTT; D: .; V: TRBV5-1; J: TRBJ1-1; size: .
CDR3: CASSEAGADRDYGYTF; DNA: TGTGCCAGCAGTGAGGCAGGGGCAGATCGGGACTATGGCTACACCTTC; D: .; V: TRBV25-1; J: TRBJ1-2; size: .
CDR3: CASTFRGSYEQYF; DNA: TGTGCCAGCACCTTCAGGGGTTCCTACGAGCAGTACTTC; D: .; V: TRBV7-2; J: TRBJ2-7; size: few